This is a list of T cell receptor beta chains from one sample in a study of CXCR3-negative and CXCR3-positive naive CD8 T cells. One entry per CDR3 protein, without DNA, is what TCRdb gives after re-calling the 5' RACE reads. The sample data list approximately 41,000 distinct CDR3 sequences. Source material: memory CD8+ T cells from blood. These receptors originate from a human donor in good health. Some clones in this sample may be carry-over from other donors' samples. Both conserved end residues are part of each CDR3.

j_call: TRBJ2-6; v_call: TRBV29-1; cdr3_aa: CSVPGTGDAGANVLTF
j_call: TRBJ2-3; v_call: TRBV7-8; cdr3_aa: CASSPKGPRVVGSTDTQYF
j_call: TRBJ2-2; v_call: TRBV27; cdr3_aa: CASSLGGVGTGELFF
j_call: TRBJ2-1; v_call: TRBV28; cdr3_aa: CASSLCTSLDEQFF
j_call: TRBJ2-2; v_call: TRBV20-1; cdr3_aa: CSARGTSPNTGELFF
j_call: TRBJ1-1; v_call: TRBV20-1; cdr3_aa: CSARPTGITEAFF
j_call: TRBJ1-5; v_call: TRBV28; cdr3_aa: CASSFRVINQPQHF
j_call: TRBJ1-1; v_call: TRBV29-1; cdr3_aa: CSVEGSTEAFF
j_call: TRBJ2-7; v_call: TRBV29-1; cdr3_aa: CSARELGEQYF
j_call: TRBJ2-1; v_call: TRBV12-3/TRBV12-4; cdr3_aa: CASTYSGSGNEQFF
j_call: TRBJ1-1; v_call: TRBV4-3; cdr3_aa: CASSQDLRVGFTEAFF
j_call: TRBJ2-1; v_call: TRBV9; cdr3_aa: CASSAGGGFHNEQFF
j_call: TRBJ2-4; v_call: TRBV29-1; cdr3_aa: CSVVVVAKNIQYF
j_call: TRBJ2-7; v_call: TRBV21-1; cdr3_aa: CASSKSAGSHLVDYEQYF
j_call: TRBJ2-7; v_call: TRBV10-3; cdr3_aa: CAISGLDRTYEQYF
j_call: TRBJ2-1; v_call: TRBV4-3; cdr3_aa: CASSQDAGAYSYNEQFF